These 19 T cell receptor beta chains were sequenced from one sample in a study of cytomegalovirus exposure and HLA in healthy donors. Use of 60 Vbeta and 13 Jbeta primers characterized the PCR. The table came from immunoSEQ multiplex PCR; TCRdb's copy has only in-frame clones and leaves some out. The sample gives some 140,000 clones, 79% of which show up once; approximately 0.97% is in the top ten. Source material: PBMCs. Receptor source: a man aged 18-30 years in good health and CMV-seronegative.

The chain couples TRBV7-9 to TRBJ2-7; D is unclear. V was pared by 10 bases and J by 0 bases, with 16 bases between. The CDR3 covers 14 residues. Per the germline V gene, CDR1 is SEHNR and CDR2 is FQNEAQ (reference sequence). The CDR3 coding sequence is TGTGCCATCGTAGGTGGAGAGAGCTCCTACGAGCAGTACTTC. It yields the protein CAIVGGESSYEQYF. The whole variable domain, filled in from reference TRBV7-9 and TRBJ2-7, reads DTGVSQNPRHKITKRGQNVTFRCDPISEHNRLYWYRQTLGQGPEFLTYFQNEAQLEKSRLLSDRFSAERPKGSFSTLEIQRTEQGDSAMYLCAIVGGESSYEQYFGPGTRLTVT.

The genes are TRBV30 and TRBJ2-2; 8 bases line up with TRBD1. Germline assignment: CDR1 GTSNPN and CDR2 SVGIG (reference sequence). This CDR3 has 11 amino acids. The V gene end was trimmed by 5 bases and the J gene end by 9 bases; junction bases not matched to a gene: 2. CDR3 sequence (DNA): TGTGCCTGGGCCAGGGGGCGGGAGCTGTTTTTT. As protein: CAWARGRELFF.

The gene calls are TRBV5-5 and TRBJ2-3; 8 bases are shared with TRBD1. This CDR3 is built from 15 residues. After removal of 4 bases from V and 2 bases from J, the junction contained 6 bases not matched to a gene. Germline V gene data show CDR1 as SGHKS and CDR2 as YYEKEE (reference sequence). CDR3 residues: CASSLRQGSTDTQYF. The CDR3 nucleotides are TGTGCCAGCAGCCTAAGACAGGGGTCCACAGATACGCAGTATTTT.

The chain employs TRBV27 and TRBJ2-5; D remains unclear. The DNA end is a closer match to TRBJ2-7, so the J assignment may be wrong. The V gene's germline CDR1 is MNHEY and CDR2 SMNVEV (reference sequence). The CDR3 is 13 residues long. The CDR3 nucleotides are TGTGCCAGCAGTCCGCCCCATTCCTACGAGCAGTACTTC. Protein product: CASSPPHSYEQYF.

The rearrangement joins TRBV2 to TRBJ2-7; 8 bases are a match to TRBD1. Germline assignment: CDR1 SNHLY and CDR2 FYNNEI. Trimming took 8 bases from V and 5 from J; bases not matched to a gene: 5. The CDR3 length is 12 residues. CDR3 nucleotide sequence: TGTGCCAGCGCCGGACAGGGCCACGAGCAGTACTTC. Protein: CASAGQGHEQYF. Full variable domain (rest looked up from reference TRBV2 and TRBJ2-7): EPEVTQTPSHQVTQMGQEVILRCVPISNHLYFYWYRQILGQKVEFLVSFYNNEISEKSEIFDDQFSVERPDGSNFTLKIRSTKLEDSAMYFCASAGQGHEQYFGPGTRLTVT.

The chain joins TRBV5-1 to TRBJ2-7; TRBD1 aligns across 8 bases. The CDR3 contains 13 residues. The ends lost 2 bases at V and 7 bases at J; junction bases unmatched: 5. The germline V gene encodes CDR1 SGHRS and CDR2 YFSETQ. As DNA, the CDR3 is TGCGCCAGCAGCTTAGTCAGGGGGCGAGAGCAGTACTTC. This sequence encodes CASSLVRGREQYF. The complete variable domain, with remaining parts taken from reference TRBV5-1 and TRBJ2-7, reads KAGVTQTPRYLIKTRGQQVTLSCSPISGHRSVSWYQQTPGQGLQFLFEYFSETQRNKGNFPGRFSGRQFSNSRSEMNVSTLELGDSALYLCASSLVRGREQYFGPGTRLTVT.

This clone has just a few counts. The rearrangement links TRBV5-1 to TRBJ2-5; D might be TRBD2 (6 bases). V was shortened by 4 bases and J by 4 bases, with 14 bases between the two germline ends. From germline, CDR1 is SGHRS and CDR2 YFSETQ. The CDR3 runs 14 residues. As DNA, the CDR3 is TGCGCCAGCAGCCCGCGACCCGGGGGAGAGACCCAGTACTTC. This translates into CASSPRPGGETQYF.

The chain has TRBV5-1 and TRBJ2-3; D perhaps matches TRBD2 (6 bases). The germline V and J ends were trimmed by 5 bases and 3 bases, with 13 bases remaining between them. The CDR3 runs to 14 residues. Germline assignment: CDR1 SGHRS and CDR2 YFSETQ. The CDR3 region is CASSPGRGTDTQYF. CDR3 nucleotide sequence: TGCGCCAGCAGTCCCGGACGGGGGACAGATACGCAGTATTTT. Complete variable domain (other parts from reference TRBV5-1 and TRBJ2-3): KAGVTQTPRYLIKTRGQQVTLSCSPISGHRSVSWYQQTPGQGLQFLFEYFSETQRNKGNFPGRFSGRQFSNSRSEMNVSTLELGDSALYLCASSPGRGTDTQYFGPGTRLTVL.

The CDR3 loop reads CASSQGQGRNYGYTF. CDR3 bases: TGTGCCAGCAGCCAAGGACAGGGCAGAAACTATGGCTACACCTTC. This sequence joins TRBV4-2 and TRBJ1-2; 7 nucleotides agree with TRBD1. CDR1 LGHNA and CDR2 YNFKEQ come from the germline V gene. V lost 1 base, J lost 2 bases, and 4 bases stayed unmatched. The CDR3 sequence is 15 residues long.

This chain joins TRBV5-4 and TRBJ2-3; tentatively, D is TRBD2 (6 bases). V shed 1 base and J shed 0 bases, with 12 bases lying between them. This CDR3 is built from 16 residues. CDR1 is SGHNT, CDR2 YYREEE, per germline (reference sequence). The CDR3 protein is CASSLHGGTSTDTQYF. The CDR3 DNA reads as TGTGCCAGCAGCTTGCATGGGGGGACTAGCACAGATACGCAGTATTTT.

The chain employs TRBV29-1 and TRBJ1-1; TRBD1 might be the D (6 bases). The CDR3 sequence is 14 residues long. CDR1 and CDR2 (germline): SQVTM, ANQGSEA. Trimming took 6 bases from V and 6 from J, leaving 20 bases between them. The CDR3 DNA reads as TGCAGCGTACAAGGGAAAATGGGGGCCTCTGAAGCTTTCTTT. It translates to CSVQGKMGASEAFF.

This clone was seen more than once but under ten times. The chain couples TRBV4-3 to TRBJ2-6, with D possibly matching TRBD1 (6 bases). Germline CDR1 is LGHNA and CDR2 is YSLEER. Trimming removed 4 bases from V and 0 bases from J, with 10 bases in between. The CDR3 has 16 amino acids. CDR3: CASSLTGISGANVLTF. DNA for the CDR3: TGCGCCAGCAGCCTTACAGGGATCTCTGGGGCCAACGTCCTGACTTTC.

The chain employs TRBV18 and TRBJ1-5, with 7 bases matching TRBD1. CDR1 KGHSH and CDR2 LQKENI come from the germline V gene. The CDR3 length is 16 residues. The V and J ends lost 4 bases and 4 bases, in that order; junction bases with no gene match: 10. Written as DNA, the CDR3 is TGTGCCAGCTCACTTTCGGGACAGACTAAAAATCAGCCCCAGCATTTT. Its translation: CASSLSGQTKNQPQHF.

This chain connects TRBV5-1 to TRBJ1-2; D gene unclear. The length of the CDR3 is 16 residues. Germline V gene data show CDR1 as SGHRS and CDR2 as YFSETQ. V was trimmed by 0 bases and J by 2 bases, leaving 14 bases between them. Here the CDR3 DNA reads TGCGCCAGCAGCTTGGCCTCTGGCAAAACGAACTATGGCTACACCTTC. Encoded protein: CASSLASGKTNYGYTF.

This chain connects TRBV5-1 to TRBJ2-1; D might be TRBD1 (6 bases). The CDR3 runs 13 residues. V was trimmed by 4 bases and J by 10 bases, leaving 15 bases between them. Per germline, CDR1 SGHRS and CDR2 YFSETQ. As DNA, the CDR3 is TGCGCCAGCAGCCTCTCGGGACATACAGAGCAGTTCTTC. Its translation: CASSLSGHTEQFF.

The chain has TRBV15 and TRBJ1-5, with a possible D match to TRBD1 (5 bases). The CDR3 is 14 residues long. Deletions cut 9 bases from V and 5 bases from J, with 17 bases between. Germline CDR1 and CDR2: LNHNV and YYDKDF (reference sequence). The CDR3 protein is CATREGGAHQPQHF. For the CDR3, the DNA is TGTGCCACGCGCGAGGGAGGGGCCCATCAGCCCCAGCATTTT.

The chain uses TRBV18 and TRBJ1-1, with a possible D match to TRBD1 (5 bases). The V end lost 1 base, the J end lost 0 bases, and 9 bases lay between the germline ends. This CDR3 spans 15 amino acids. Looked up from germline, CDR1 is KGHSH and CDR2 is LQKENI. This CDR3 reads CASSPLRGMNTEAFF. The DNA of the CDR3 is TGTGCCAGCTCACCACTGCGGGGGATGAACACTGAAGCTTTCTTT.

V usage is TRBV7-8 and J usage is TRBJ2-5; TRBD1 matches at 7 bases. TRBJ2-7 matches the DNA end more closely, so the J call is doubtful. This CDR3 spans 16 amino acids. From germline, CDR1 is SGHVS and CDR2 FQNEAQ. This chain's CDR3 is CASSPNPPDRAYEQYF. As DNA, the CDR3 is TGTGCCAGCAGCCCTAATCCCCCTGACAGGGCCTACGAGCAGTACTTC.

CDR3 protein: CASSLPSTDSYGYTF. CDR3 nucleotide sequence: TGTGCCAGCAGCTTGCCTTCGACGGACTCGTATGGCTACACCTTC. The chain is built from TRBV7-9 and TRBJ1-2; D unclear. Germline-derived CDR1 and CDR2 are SEHNR and FQNEAQ (reference sequence). Trimming left V 3 bases short and J 5 bases short, with 16 bases between. The CDR3 has 15 residues.